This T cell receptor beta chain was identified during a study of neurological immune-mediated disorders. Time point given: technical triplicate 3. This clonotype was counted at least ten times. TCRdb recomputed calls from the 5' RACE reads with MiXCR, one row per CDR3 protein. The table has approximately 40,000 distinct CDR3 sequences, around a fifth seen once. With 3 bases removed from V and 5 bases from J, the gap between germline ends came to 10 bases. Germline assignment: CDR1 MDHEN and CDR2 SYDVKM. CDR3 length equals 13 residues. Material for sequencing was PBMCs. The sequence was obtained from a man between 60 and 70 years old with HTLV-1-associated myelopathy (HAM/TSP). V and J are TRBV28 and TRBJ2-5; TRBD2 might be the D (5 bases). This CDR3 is CASSLVKRETQYF. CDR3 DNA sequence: TGTGCCAGCAGTTTGGTAAAGCGGGAGACCCAGTACTTC.